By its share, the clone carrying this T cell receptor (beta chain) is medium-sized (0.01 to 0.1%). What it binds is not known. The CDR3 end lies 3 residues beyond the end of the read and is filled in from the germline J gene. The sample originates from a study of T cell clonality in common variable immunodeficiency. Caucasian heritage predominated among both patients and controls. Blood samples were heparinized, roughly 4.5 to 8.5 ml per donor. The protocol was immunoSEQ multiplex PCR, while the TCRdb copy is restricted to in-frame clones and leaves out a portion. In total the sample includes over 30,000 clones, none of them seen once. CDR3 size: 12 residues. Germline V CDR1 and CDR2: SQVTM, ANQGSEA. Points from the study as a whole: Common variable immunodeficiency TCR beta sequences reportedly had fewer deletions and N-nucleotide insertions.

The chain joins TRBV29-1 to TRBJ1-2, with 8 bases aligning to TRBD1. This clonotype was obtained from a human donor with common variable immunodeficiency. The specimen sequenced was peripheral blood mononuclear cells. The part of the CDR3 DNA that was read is TGCAGCGTGTACCAACAGGGGGAGAGC. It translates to CSVYQQGES. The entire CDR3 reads CSVYQQGESYTF. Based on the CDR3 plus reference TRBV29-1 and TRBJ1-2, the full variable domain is SAVISQKPSRDICQRGTSLTIQCQVDSQVTMMFWYRQQPGQSLTLIATANQGSEATYESGFVIDKFPISRPNLTFSTLTVSNMSPEDSSIYLCSVYQQGESYTFGSGTRLTVV.